This entry concerns a single T cell receptor (beta chain). This sample was taken from a study of control samples from healthy donors and cancer patients. Repertoires were generated with immunoSEQ multiplex PCR, while TCRdb's copy carries only in-frame clones and drops some. The repertoire has more than 95,000 clones, 85% to 95% of them found once; the top ten carry approximately 0.57%. The CDR3 extends over 16 amino acids. Per germline, CDR1 SGHDN and CDR2 FVKESK. Trimming at V came to 0 bases and at J to 7 bases, leaving 7 bases not matched to a gene. The chain links TRBV14 to TRBJ2-2; the match to TRBD2 covers 8 bases. Sample: PBMCs. The clonotype originates from a man older than 75 with head and neck cancer. The CDR3 loop reads CASSQELSGGNGELFF. In nucleotides, the CDR3 is TGTGCCAGCAGCCAAGAGCTGAGCGGGGGTAACGGGGAGCTGTTTTTT.